The 16 T cell receptor beta chains in this list originate from one sample, sequenced in a study of T cell responses to AZD1222 COVID-19 vaccine. Sequencing was performed with immunoSEQ multiplex PCR; in TCRdb, only in-frame clones are kept and a portion is missing. The sample shows over 90,000 clones, 92% of them seen only once. The sequenced sample was peripheral blood, obtained 28 days after the second AZD1222 dose. These receptors all stem from an adult who received the AZD1222 COVID-19 vaccine.

V and J are TRBV7-8 and TRBJ1-5; D might be TRBD1 (5 bases). The CDR3 totals 15 residues. V was clipped by 5 bases and J by 5 bases, with 16 bases between them. The germline gives CDR1 SGHVS, CDR2 FQNEAQ. CDR3 coding DNA: TGTGCCAGCAGCCCACGCGGAGACAGAGATCAGCCCCAGCATTTT. Translated: CASSPRGDRDQPQHF.

V is TRBV28 and J is TRBJ2-5; 8 bases align to TRBD2. CDR1 and CDR2 (germline): MDHEN, SYDVKM. Losses at the gene ends were 7 bases for V and 2 bases for J; bases not matched to a gene: 3. The CDR3 length is 13 residues. The CDR3 nucleotides read TGTGCCAGCAAGGCGGGGGGACAAGAGACCCAGTACTTC. This encodes CASKAGGQETQYF.

This clone was detected a few times. The gene calls are TRBV4-1 and TRBJ1-6; 7 bases align to TRBD1. Germline V gives CDR1 MGHRA, CDR2 YSYEKL. This CDR3 contains 17 residues. The V and J ends lost 4 bases and 9 bases, in that order; junction bases with no gene match: 15. CDR3 nucleotide sequence: TGCGCCAGCAGCCCAACCCCCGGGACAGCTATTACTTCACCCCTCCACTTT. Translated, it gives CASSPTPGTAITSPLHF.

Concerning this clone itself: The junction and the germline gene differ at one end; a read error may be behind it. The DNA of the CDR3 is TGTGCCAGCAGCACTTCCCCCCCCGGGTCCACGCACTTC. It encodes CASSTSPPGSTHF. This chain joins TRBV5-6 and TRBJ2-5; D call uncertain. The CDR3 extends over 13 amino acids. Germline values: CDR1 SGHDT, CDR2 YYEEEE.

The count of this clone is one. The J gene is TRBJ1-1, the V gene TRBV7-9; 8 bases agree with TRBD1. Germline V gene lookup returns CDR1 SEHNR and CDR2 FQNEAQ (reference sequence). The CDR3 is 13 residues long. V was pared by 5 bases and J by 7 bases, with 6 bases of the junction left unmatched. The DNA of the CDR3 is TGTGCCAGCAGCACGGACAGGGCGGGTGAAGCTTTCTTT. Protein: CASSTDRAGEAFF.

This chain links TRBV11-1 with TRBJ2-3; the match to TRBD1 covers 9 bases. V gave up 4 bases and J gave up 4 bases; unmatched junction bases: 6. There are 15 residues in the CDR3. Germline V gives CDR1 SGHAT, CDR2 FQDESV (reference sequence). The CDR3: CASSSQGARSDTQYF. CDR3 in DNA: TGTGCCAGCAGCTCACAGGGGGCTAGATCAGATACGCAGTATTTT.

Turning to this clone: Other nucleotide sequences in the sample specify the same CDR3. The chain joins TRBV11-2 to TRBJ2-1; D remains unclear. This CDR3 contains 12 residues. Germline V gene data show CDR1 as SGHAT and CDR2 as FQNNGV. Trimming stripped 1 base from V and 7 bases from J, with 5 bases between. The DNA of the CDR3 is TGTGCCAGCAGCTTAGTGGGTAATGAGCAGTTCTTC. Residues: CASSLVGNEQFF. The entire variable domain, with the rest obtained from reference TRBV11-2 and TRBJ2-1, is as follows: EAGVAQSPRYKIIEKRQSVAFWCNPISGHATLYWYQQILGQGPKLLIQFQNNGVVDDSQLPKDRFSAERLKGVDSTLKIQPAKLEDSAVYLCASSLVGNEQFFGPGTRLTVL.

This clone was counted a single time. The chain combines TRBV5-1 with TRBJ2-2, with D possibly TRBD2 on 6 matching bases. The V and J ends lost 7 bases and 4 bases respectively, with 14 bases between them. Looked up from germline, CDR1 is SGHRS and CDR2 is YFSETQ. This CDR3 comprises 14 residues. The CDR3 is CASGGIPFTGELFF. As DNA, the CDR3 is TGCGCCAGCGGCGGGATCCCCTTCACCGGGGAGCTGTTTTTT.

The chain couples TRBV7-8 to TRBJ1-6; D unresolved. CDR1 SGHVS and CDR2 FQNEAQ come from the germline V gene. The ends were cut back, 3 bases at V and 1 base at J, with 10 bases in the middle. The CDR3 runs 16 residues. CDR3 bases: TGTGCCAGCAGCTTTACAGTGATGTCCTATAATTCACCCCTCCACTTT. It codes for CASSFTVMSYNSPLHF. Full variable domain (rest looked up from reference TRBV7-8 and TRBJ1-6): GAGVSQSPRYKVAKRGQDVALRCDPISGHVSLFWYQQALGQGPEFLTYFQNEAQLDKSGLPSDRFFAERPEGSVSTLKIQRTQQEDSAVYLCASSFTVMSYNSPLHFGNGTRLTVT.

The chain is built from TRBV4-1 and TRBJ1-6, with a tentative D call TRBD1 (5 bases). V gave up 1 base and J gave up 5 bases, with 12 bases separating them. From germline, CDR1 is MGHRA and CDR2 YSYEKL. This CDR3 is built from 16 residues. CDR3 sequence reads: CASSQGQIFNNSPLHF. The CDR3 bases are TGCGCCAGCAGCCAAGGACAGATCTTTAATAATTCACCCCTCCACTTT.

This clone has just one count. V and J are TRBV5-4 and TRBJ1-1; 7 bases map to TRBD1. CDR1 SGHNT and CDR2 YYREEE come from the germline V gene (reference sequence). J was trimmed by 5 bases and V by 4 bases; bases with no gene match: 14. The CDR3 totals 16 residues. The CDR3 DNA is TGTGCCAGCAGCCCGATAAGTACAGGGGCTAGGACTGAAGCTTTCTTT. Its protein is CASSPISTGARTEAFF.

The chain couples TRBV7-6 to TRBJ1-1; D unresolved. The CDR3 contains 14 residues. Germline CDR1 reads SGHVS; CDR2 reads FNYEAQ. Trimming shortened V by 2 bases and J by 1 base, and 8 bases separated the two germline ends. CDR3 region: CASSLNRANTEAFF. The CDR3 region has the DNA TGTGCCAGCAGCTTAAACCGTGCGAACACTGAAGCTTTCTTT.

The chain is built from TRBV29-1 and TRBJ1-2; 8 bases map to TRBD1. The CDR3 consists of 12 residues. V lost 7 bases and J lost 8; bases outside the gene matches: 9. Germline V gene sequence: CDR1 SQVTM, CDR2 ANQGSEA. CDR3 coding DNA: TGCAGCGCCGGGGGACAGGATCGCGGCTACACCTTC. Translation: CSAGGQDRGYTF.

The V gene is TRBV2, the J gene TRBJ2-7; D unclear. The CDR3 contains 12 residues. Germline CDR1 and CDR2: SNHLY and FYNNEI. V gave up 2 bases and J gave up 7 bases, with 9 bases separating them. CDR3 DNA: TGTGCCAGCAGTGAAAACAGTAGGGAGCAGTACTTC. Residues: CASSENSREQYF.

The chain recombines TRBV27 with TRBJ1-2; D is ambiguous. This CDR3 region has 13 residues. The V end lost 5 bases, the J end lost 8 bases, and 15 bases lay between the germline ends. CDR1 and CDR2 from the germline V gene are MNHEY and SMNVEV (reference sequence). The CDR3 DNA reads as TGTGCCAGCAGTCCCGAAACTGATTGGGGCTACACCTTC. It specifies CASSPETDWGYTF.

The chain couples TRBV4-2 to TRBJ2-7; unclear D gene. V lost 0 bases, J lost 3 bases, and 12 bases lay in between. This CDR3 contains 15 residues. Looked up from germline, CDR1 is LGHNA and CDR2 is YNFKEQ. In nucleotides, the CDR3 is TGTGCCAGCAGCCAAGAAGAAGGTAGCATCTACGAGCAGTACTTC. Protein product: CASSQEEGSIYEQYF.